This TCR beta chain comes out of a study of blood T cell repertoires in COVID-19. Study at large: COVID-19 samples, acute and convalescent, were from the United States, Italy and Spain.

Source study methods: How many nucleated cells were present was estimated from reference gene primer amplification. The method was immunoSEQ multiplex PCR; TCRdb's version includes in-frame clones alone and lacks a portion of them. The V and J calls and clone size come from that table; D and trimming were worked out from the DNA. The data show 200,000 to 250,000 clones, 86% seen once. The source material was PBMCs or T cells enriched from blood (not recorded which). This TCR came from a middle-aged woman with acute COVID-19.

Here the CDR3 reads CASSPARDSPLHF. The CDR3 DNA follows: TGTGCCAGCTCACCCGCTCGGGATTCACCCCTCCACTTT. This chain joins TRBV18 and TRBJ1-6, with no clear D. CDR1 KGHSH and CDR2 LQKENI come from the germline V gene. The CDR3 is 13 residues long. Trimming stripped 3 bases from V and 8 bases from J, with 8 bases between.